A single sample is the source of the 28 T cell receptor beta chains below, sequenced in a study of OX40 agonist ivuxolimab in advanced cancers. Clones were read by immunoSEQ multiplex PCR, and TCRdb kept only the in-frame ones, dropping some. The repertoire holds fewer than 65,000 clones, with about 83% as singletons. Sequenced material: CD4+ or CD8+ T cells sorted from blood, taken in a trial of the OX40 agonist ivuxolimab. The source is an adult with an advanced solid tumor such as melanoma, head and neck, liver or kidney cancer.

This clone has a single count. The chain employs TRBV6-1 and TRBJ2-2; 8 positions agree with TRBD2. The germline V gene has CDR1 MNHNS and CDR2 SASEGT. Trimming removed 3 bases from V and 4 bases from J; junction bases left unmatched: 1. This CDR3 spans 14 amino acids. CDR3 amino acids: CASSEGLGTGELFF. The CDR3 nucleotides are TGTGCCAGCAGTGAGGGACTAGGCACCGGGGAGCTGTTTTTT.

V is TRBV7-8 and J is TRBJ1-6, with 10 bases fitting TRBD1. The germline V gene encodes CDR1 SGHVS and CDR2 FQNEAQ. V lost 5 bases to trimming and J lost 5 bases; unmatched junction nucleotides: 3. This CDR3 has 15 residues. Here the CDR3 reads CASSIGTGDNSPLHF. CDR3 DNA: TGTGCCAGCAGCATCGGGACAGGGGATAATTCACCCCTCCACTTT.

The rearrangement links TRBV18 to TRBJ2-7; D gene uncertain. The germline V gene has CDR1 KGHSH and CDR2 LQKENI. The CDR3 is 13 amino acids. The V and J ends lost 3 bases and 4 bases respectively, with 10 bases between them. CDR3 region: CASSPPGQYEQYF. CDR3 bases: TGTGCCAGCTCACCTCCCGGCCAATACGAGCAGTACTTC.

The chain combines TRBV28 with TRBJ1-6, with D possibly being TRBD1 (5 bases). There are 15 residues in the CDR3. Germline-derived CDR1 and CDR2 are MDHEN and SYDVKM. V was pared by 7 bases and J by 4 bases, with 14 bases between. The CDR3 sequence is CASTSPQVYNSPLHF. The CDR3 DNA reads TGTGCCAGCACGTCCCCACAGGTTTATAATTCACCCCTCCACTTT.

This clone was picked up one time. CDR3 bases: TGCAGCGTTCGGCAGACCGAAGCTTTCTTT. This sequence encodes CSVRQTEAFF. V gene TRBV29-1 combines with J gene TRBJ1-1; D gene unclear. In germline, CDR1 is SQVTM, CDR2 ANQGSEA. The CDR3 loop spans 10 amino acids. V lost 5 bases and J 8 bases, leaving 9 bases between the germline ends.

The chain has TRBV6-5 and TRBJ1-1; 10 bases fit TRBD1. This CDR3 has 12 amino acids. Looked up from germline, CDR1 is MNHEY and CDR2 is SVGAGI. The V and J ends lost 6 bases and 11 bases, in that order; junction bases with no gene match: 6. CDR3 loop: CASSSGTGAAFF. CDR3 DNA sequence: TGTGCCAGCAGCTCCGGGACAGGGGCCGCTTTCTTT.

The CDR3 nucleotides read TGTGCCAGCAGTCTTCCTCAGGGGTTAGGAAACACTGAAGCTTTCTTT. Its protein is CASSLPQGLGNTEAFF. V is TRBV2 and J is TRBJ1-1, with D possibly being TRBD1 (6 bases). Trimming removed 5 bases from V and 2 bases from J, with 18 bases in between. The CDR3 is 16 amino acids. The germline gives CDR1 SNHLY, CDR2 FYNNEI.

The CDR3 DNA sequence: TGTGCCACCAGCAAGGACAGGGCCTACTCCTACAATGAGCAGTTCTTC. This gives the protein CATSKDRAYSYNEQFF. The J gene is TRBJ2-1, the V gene TRBV15, with 8 bases fitting TRBD1. Germline CDR1 reads LNHNV; CDR2 reads YYDKDF (reference sequence). The trim removed 4 bases at V and 0 bases at J, leaving 5 bases unmatched. CDR3 size: 16 residues.

The chain carries TRBV6-1 and TRBJ1-1; D possibly corresponds to TRBD1 (5 bases). Germline CDR1 reads MNHNS; CDR2 reads SASEGT. The germline V and J ends were trimmed by 8 bases and 2 bases, with 15 bases remaining between them. The CDR3 loop spans 14 amino acids. In DNA, the CDR3 is TGTGCCAGCCCCGGGGCCTTCCCTAACACTGAAGCTTTCTTT. It translates to CASPGAFPNTEAFF.

The chain has TRBV5-4 and TRBJ2-7, with 8 nucleotides matching TRBD1. The CDR3 sequence is 14 residues long. V was pared by 4 bases and J by 4 bases, with 7 bases of the junction left unmatched. Germline CDR1 is SGHNT and CDR2 is YYREEE (reference sequence). The chain's CDR3 is CASSKGQDFYEQYF. The CDR3 bases are TGTGCCAGCAGCAAGGGACAGGACTTTTACGAGCAGTACTTC. The variable domain in full, with the rest retrieved from reference TRBV5-4 and TRBJ2-7, is ETGVTQSPTHLIKTRGQQVTLRCSSQSGHNTVSWYQQALGQGPQFIFQYYREEENGRGNFPPRFSGLQFPNYSSELNVNALELDDSALYLCASSKGQDFYEQYFGPGTRLTVT.

This clone showed up just once. The rearrangement links TRBV5-1 to TRBJ1-1; D is uncertain. Trimming shortened V by 0 bases and J by 5 bases, and 5 bases separated the two germline ends. Looked up from germline, CDR1 is SGHRS and CDR2 is YFSETQ. The CDR3 has 12 amino acids. This CDR3 reads CASSLDRTEAFF. The CDR3 DNA reads TGCGCCAGCAGCTTGGATCGGACTGAAGCTTTCTTT.

The rearrangement joins TRBV5-1 to TRBJ1-1; 8 positions match TRBD1. CDR3 length: 15 residues. With V trimmed by 4 bases and J by 1 base, 6 bases remained unmatched. Germline V lookup: CDR1 SGHRS, CDR2 YFSETQ. The CDR3 DNA reads TGCGCCAGCAGCGCCGGGACAGGAGAGAACACTGAAGCTTTCTTT. This sequence encodes CASSAGTGENTEAFF.

A few counts support this clone. The chain is built from TRBV19 and TRBJ2-2, with D unresolved. Germline V gene lookup returns CDR1 LNHDA and CDR2 SQIVND (reference sequence). V lost 3 bases and J lost 1, with 9 bases in between. The CDR3 loop spans 15 amino acids. The CDR3 DNA is TGTGCCAGTAGTATGTACAGACTGAACACCGGGGAGCTGTTTTTT. It is translated as CASSMYRLNTGELFF.

This rearrangement joins TRBV7-9 to TRBJ1-4; 10 bases are shared with TRBD1. V lost 1 base and J lost 7; bases outside the gene matches: 0. Per germline, CDR1 SEHNR and CDR2 FQNEAQ (reference sequence). CDR3 length: 14 residues. The CDR3 nucleotides read TGTGCCAGCAGCTTAGGGGACAGGGGTGAAAAACTGTTTTTT. This sequence encodes CASSLGDRGEKLFF.

This clone appeared once. The chain combines TRBV7-8 with TRBJ2-3; tentative D call: TRBD2 (7 bases). Looked up from germline, CDR1 is SGHVS and CDR2 is FQNEAQ. Deletions cut 0 bases from V and 4 bases from J, with 11 bases between. The CDR3 runs 15 residues. The CDR3 nucleotides read TGTGCCAGCAGCTTAGCGGGGGGGCCATCAGATACGCAGTATTTT. Its translation is CASSLAGGPSDTQYF.

This clone occurred a few times. The J gene is TRBJ1-5, the V gene TRBV30; D is unclear. There are 12 residues in the CDR3. Trimming cost V 1 base and J 7 bases, with 8 bases left between them. Germline V CDR1 and CDR2: GTSNPN, SVGIG (reference sequence). CDR3 DNA sequence: TGTGCCTGGAGTGGGCTTGAGCAGCCCCAGCATTTT. The encoded protein is CAWSGLEQPQHF.

The CDR3 here is CASSPLGGLDTQYF. The CDR3 nucleotides read TGTGCCAGCAGCCCCCTGGGGGGCCTCGATACGCAGTATTTT. This chain connects TRBV7-9 to TRBJ2-3; D may correspond to TRBD1 or TRBD2 (6 bases each). Germline CDR1 reads SEHNR; CDR2 reads FQNEAQ (reference sequence). V was cut by 5 bases and J by 6 bases, with 15 bases left in between. This CDR3 has 14 amino acids.

This clone has more than one count but fewer than ten. The chain employs TRBV19 and TRBJ1-6; D gene uncertain. The length of the CDR3 is 14 residues. V lost 6 bases and J lost 7, with 13 bases in between. In germline, CDR1 is LNHDA, CDR2 SQIVND (reference sequence). CDR3 coding DNA: TGTGCCAGTAGGATCCGGGCCCAAAATTCACCCCTCCACTTT. Translation: CASRIRAQNSPLHF.

In the case of this clone: A junction end diverges from the germline sequence, so it may reflect a read error. This specimen includes other DNA sequences encoding the same CDR3. V usage is TRBV20-1 and J usage is TRBJ2-7, with TRBD2 matching 7 bases. Germline CDR1 reads DFQATT; CDR2 reads SNEGSKA (reference sequence). The CDR3 contains 11 residues. The CDR3 sequence: CSASTSVEQYF. For the CDR3, the DNA is TGTAGTGCTTCCACTAGCGTCGAGCAGTACTTC.

This clone came up a few times. This chain links TRBV6-6 with TRBJ2-2, with 10 bases fitting TRBD2. V lost 0 bases and J lost 6; bases outside the gene matches: 4. CDR1 is MNHNY, CDR2 SVGAGI, per germline (reference sequence). The CDR3 has 16 amino acids. CDR3: CASSYSSSGRAGELFF. The CDR3 nucleotides read TGTGCCAGCAGTTACTCGTCCAGCGGGAGGGCCGGGGAGCTGTTTTTT.

J is TRBJ2-5 and V is TRBV25-1; D possibly matches TRBD1 or TRBD2 (6 bases each). This CDR3 contains 15 residues. The V end lost 5 bases, the J end lost 4 bases, and 17 bases lay between the germline ends. Germline CDR1 is MGHDK and CDR2 is SYGVNS. The CDR3 protein is CASSRGGTGGETQYF. The CDR3 coding sequence is TGTGCCAGCAGTAGAGGGGGAACCGGGGGAGAGACCCAGTACTTC. Full variable domain (rest looked up from reference TRBV25-1 and TRBJ2-5): EADIYQTPRYLVIGTGKKITLECSQTMGHDKMYWYQQDPGMELHLIHYSYGVNSTEKGDLSSESTVSRIRTEHFPLTLESARPSHTSQYLCASSRGGTGGETQYFGPGTRLLVL.

The chain has TRBV19 and TRBJ2-2, with D possibly matching TRBD2 (6 bases). V lost 7 bases and J lost 5, with 17 bases in between. This CDR3 contains 15 residues. Germline values: CDR1 LNHDA, CDR2 SQIVND (reference sequence). The CDR3 reads CASTKRDSQTGELFF. Here the CDR3 DNA reads TGTGCCAGTACCAAAAGGGACTCCCAAACCGGGGAGCTGTTTTTT.

This clone showed up just once. The junction departs from the called germline gene at one end, perhaps through a read error. The rearrangement links TRBV6-6 to TRBJ1-1, with 7 bases fitting TRBD1. CDR1 is MNHNY, CDR2 SVGAGI, per germline (reference sequence). This CDR3 comprises 13 residues. The CDR3 bases are TGTGGCAGCAGTCGACAGGGTCAGACTGAAGCTTTCTTT. Its translation is CGSSRQGQTEAFF.

This clone is a singleton in its sample. The identical CDR3 is also encoded by other nucleotide sequences in the sample. This rearrangement joins TRBV18 to TRBJ1-1; perhaps TRBD1 as D (6 bases). V was trimmed by 0 bases and J by 3 bases, leaving 11 bases between them. Germline V gene lookup returns CDR1 KGHSH and CDR2 LQKENI. CDR3 size: 15 residues. The CDR3 DNA is TGTGCCAGCTCACCACCCACAGGGAGGGACACTGAAGCTTTCTTT. Its translation is CASSPPTGRDTEAFF.

This clone was detected only once. This chain links TRBV4-2 with TRBJ2-1; 8 nucleotides agree with TRBD2. There are 15 residues in the CDR3. Germline lookup yields CDR1 LGHNA and CDR2 YNFKEQ. The junction had 11 bases not matched to a gene; V was cut back by 5 bases and J by 8 bases. The CDR3, as DNA: TGTGCCAGCAGCTTGACAGCGGGAGTCAGGGATGAGCAGTTCTTC. This gives the protein CASSLTAGVRDEQFF.

The V gene is TRBV14, the J gene TRBJ2-7, with a weak D call TRBD2 (5 bases). Germline V lookup: CDR1 SGHDN, CDR2 FVKESK. The germline V and J ends were trimmed by 0 bases and 2 bases, with 8 bases remaining between them. This CDR3 contains 14 residues. Written as DNA, the CDR3 is TGTGCCAGCAGCCAAGAACTAGGTGCCTACGAGCAGTACTTC. This encodes CASSQELGAYEQYF.

The J gene is TRBJ2-7, the V gene TRBV18; D gene ambiguous. Germline CDR1 and CDR2: KGHSH and LQKENI. The CDR3 spans 13 residues. Trimming took off 5 bases at V and 7 bases at J, with 15 bases between the two ends. The CDR3 loop is CASSADIYGEQYF. The CDR3 coding sequence is TGTGCCAGCTCAGCCGACATCTACGGGGAGCAGTACTTC.

This chain joins TRBV7-2 and TRBJ2-5; the match to TRBD1 covers 9 bases. In germline, CDR1 is SGHTA, CDR2 FQGNSA. CDR3 length equals 15 residues. The J segment lost 4 bases and the V segment lost 5 bases, leaving 8 bases of the junction unmatched. As DNA, the CDR3 is TGTGCCAGCAGCCACGGGACAGGGTTAATAGAGACCCAGTACTTC. Its protein product is CASSHGTGLIETQYF.